This section outlines one T cell receptor beta chain sequence together with its context. This clone's antigen is unknown. Per-base quality was not reported, and no clone a single base away is much larger than it. Library preparation employed the immunoSEQ multiplex PCR assay. Regarding the original processing steps: To diagnose cytomegalovirus status from the catalog of TCR beta chain sequences, a statistical classification framework was built. As stored in TCRdb, this immuneACCESS dataset retains in-frame rearrangements with V and J assigned. A fraction of the clones does not appear; measured against another copy, unresolved V genes explain less than half of the discrepancy, and the remainder lacks a known reason. D and trimming come from the DNA, and the V and J calls and clone size come from that table. This sample has 100,000 to 150,000 clones in its table, and about nine tenths of those were observed once. The ten largest clones add up to about 2% of the sample.

The donors belonged to the validation cohort of approximately 130 subjects, which was separate from the approximately 700-subject first cohort. Trimming costs V 2 bases and J 1 base, and their ends lie 8 bases apart. The germline V gene supplies CDR1 MGHRA and CDR2 YSYEKL. The CDR3 starts with the cysteine, ends with the phenylalanine, and has 15 residues. Only CDR3 DNA is held: 45 bases, read in frame from base 1. These data come from a study of cytomegalovirus exposure and HLA in healthy donors (TCRdb year 2017). With regard to the full study: The 650 to 800 repertoires of the first cohort and the 120 validation repertoires were produced on the same platform, according to a later analysis. Along with the roughly 710-subject first cohort, a separate validation cohort of some 130 different subjects was used. High-throughput TCR immunosequencing, statistical association of individual TCRs with disease status, and machine learning were combined to predict cytomegalovirus infection status. The study was designed to test whether signatures of past pathogen exposure could be identified by cataloging public T cell receptors.

Overall study outcomes, separate from this receptor: The classifier was reported to diagnose cytomegalovirus status with high specificity and sensitivity in both the original and validation cohorts. In vitro tests confirmed that three of the cytomegalovirus-associated TCR beta chains recognize cytomegalovirus antigens. Subsequent analysis determined that TCRs grouped into clusters in the first cohort also showed a tendency toward co-occurrence across the 90 to 150 validation repertoires, and approximately 93% of cluster scores exceeded 0. A later analysis had no HLA typing for the validation cohort, so co-occurrence there was scored across all 110 or so repertoires. A total of about 150 TCR beta chains were listed by the study as associated with cytomegalovirus. According to the authors, the approach could potentially be generalized to other disease states and immunological phenotypes. Most TCR sequences were seen in very few donors, while some public TCRs were found in many individuals.

This receptor was obtained from a woman aged 18-35 years in good health and CMV-seronegative. The sequence is built from TRBV4-1 and TRBJ2-2, with TRBD1 perhaps the D gene, on 5 matching bases. Sequencing input: PBMCs. Read as DNA, the sequence is TGCGCCAGCAGCCAACCCAGGGAGAACACCGGGGAGCTGTTTTTT. It is translated as CASSQPRENTGELFF.